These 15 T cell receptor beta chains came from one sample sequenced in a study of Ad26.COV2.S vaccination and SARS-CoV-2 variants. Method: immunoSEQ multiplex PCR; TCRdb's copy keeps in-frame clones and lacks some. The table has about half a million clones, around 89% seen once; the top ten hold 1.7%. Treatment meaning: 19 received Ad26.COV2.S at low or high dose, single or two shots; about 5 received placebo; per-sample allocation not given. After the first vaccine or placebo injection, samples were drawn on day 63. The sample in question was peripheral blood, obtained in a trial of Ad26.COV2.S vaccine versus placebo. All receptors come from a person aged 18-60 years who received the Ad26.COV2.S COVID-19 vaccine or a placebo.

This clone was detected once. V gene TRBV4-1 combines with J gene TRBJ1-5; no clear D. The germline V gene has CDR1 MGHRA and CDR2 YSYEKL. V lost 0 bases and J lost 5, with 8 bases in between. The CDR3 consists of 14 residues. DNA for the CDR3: TGCGCCAGCAGCCAAGAAGGCTGGCATCAGCCCCAGCATTTT. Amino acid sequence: CASSQEGWHQPQHF.

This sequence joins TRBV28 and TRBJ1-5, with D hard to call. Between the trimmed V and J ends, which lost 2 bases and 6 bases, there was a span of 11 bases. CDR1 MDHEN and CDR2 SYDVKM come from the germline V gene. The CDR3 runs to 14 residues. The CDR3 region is CASSLPWEGQPQHF. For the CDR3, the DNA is TGTGCCAGCAGTTTACCGTGGGAGGGTCAGCCCCAGCATTTT. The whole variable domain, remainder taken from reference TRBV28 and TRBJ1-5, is DVKVTQSSRYLVKRTGEKVFLECVQDMDHENMFWYRQDPGLGLRLIYFSYDVKMKEKGDIPEGYSVSREKKERFSLILESASTNQTSMYLCASSLPWEGQPQHFGDGTRLSIL.

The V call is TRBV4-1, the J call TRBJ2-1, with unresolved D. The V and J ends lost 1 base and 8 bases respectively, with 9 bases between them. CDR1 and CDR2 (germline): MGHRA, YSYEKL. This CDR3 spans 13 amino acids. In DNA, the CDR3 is TGCGCCAGCAGCCAAGGTACATTCGATGAGCAGTTCTTC. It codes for CASSQGTFDEQFF.

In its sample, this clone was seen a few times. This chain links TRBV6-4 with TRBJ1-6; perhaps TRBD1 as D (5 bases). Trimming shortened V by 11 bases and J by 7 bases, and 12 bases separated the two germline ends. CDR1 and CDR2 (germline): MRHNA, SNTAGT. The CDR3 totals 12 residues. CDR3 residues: CAEGLGNSPLHF. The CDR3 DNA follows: TGTGCCGAGGGGCTAGGGAATTCACCCCTCCACTTT.

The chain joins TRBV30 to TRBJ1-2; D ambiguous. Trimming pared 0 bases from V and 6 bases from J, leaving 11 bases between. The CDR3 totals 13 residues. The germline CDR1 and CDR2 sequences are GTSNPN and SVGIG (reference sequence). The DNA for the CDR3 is TGTGCCTGGAGTGTAATACAGTATAATGGCTACACCTTC. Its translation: CAWSVIQYNGYTF.

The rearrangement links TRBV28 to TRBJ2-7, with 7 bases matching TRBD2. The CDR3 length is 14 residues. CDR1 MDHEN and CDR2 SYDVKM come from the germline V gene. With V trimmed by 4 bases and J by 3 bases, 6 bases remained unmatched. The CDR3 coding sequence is TGTGCCAGCAGTTCTCCGGGGGACTACTACGAGCAGTACTTC. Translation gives CASSSPGDYYEQYF.

The CDR3 DNA reads as TGTGCCAGCACCCTAGGCGGGACCCAGTACTTC. Protein product: CASTLGGTQYF. The rearrangement links TRBV6-5 to TRBJ2-5; unclear D gene. Germline loops: CDR1 MNHEY, CDR2 SVGAGI. This CDR3 contains 11 residues. The V gene lost 7 bases and the J gene lost 7 bases, with 10 bases spanning the gap.

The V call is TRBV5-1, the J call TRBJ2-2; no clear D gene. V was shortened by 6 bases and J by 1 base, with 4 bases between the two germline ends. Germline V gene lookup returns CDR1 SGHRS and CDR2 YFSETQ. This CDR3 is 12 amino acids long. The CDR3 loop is CASNLNTGELFF. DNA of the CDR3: TGCGCCAGCAACCTGAACACCGGGGAGCTGTTTTTT.

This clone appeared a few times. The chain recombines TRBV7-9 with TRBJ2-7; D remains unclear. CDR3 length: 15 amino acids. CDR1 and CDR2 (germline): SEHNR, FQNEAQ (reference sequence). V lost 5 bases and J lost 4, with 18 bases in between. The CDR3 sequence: CASSPKGRFPYEQYF. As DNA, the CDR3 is TGTGCCAGCAGCCCTAAAGGGCGGTTCCCTTACGAGCAGTACTTC.

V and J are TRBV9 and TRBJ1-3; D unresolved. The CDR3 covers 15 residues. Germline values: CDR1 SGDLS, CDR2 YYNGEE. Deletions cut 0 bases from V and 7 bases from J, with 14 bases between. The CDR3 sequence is CASSVDTGARNTIYF. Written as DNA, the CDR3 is TGTGCCAGCAGCGTAGATACCGGTGCGAGGAACACCATATATTTT.

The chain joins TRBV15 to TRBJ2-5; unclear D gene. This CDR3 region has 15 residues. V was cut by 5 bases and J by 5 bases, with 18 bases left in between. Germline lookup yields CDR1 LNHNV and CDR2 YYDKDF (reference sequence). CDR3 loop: CATSGESSVSETQYF. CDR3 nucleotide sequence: TGTGCCACCAGCGGCGAATCTAGTGTTTCTGAGACCCAGTACTTC. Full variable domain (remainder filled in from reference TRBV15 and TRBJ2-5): DAMVIQNPRYQVTQFGKPVTLSCSQTLNHNVMYWYQQKSSQAPKLLFHYYDKDFNNEADTPDNFQSRRPNTSFCFLDIRSPGLGDTAMYLCATSGESSVSETQYFGPGTRLLVL.

CDR3 amino acids: CACRPAGTNYGYTF. CDR3 DNA: TGTGCCTGCCGACCCGCAGGGACTAACTATGGCTACACCTTC. The rearrangement links TRBV30 to TRBJ1-2; possible D gene TRBD1, 5 bases. V lost 6 bases to trimming and J lost 0 bases, with 14 bases between them. The CDR3 extends over 14 amino acids. The germline V gene encodes CDR1 GTSNPN and CDR2 SVGIG (reference sequence).

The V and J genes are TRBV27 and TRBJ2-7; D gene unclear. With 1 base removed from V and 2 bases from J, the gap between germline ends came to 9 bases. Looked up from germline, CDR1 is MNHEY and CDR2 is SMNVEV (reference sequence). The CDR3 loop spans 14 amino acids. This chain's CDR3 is CASSLFGATYEQYF. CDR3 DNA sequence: TGTGCCAGCAGTTTATTTGGCGCAACCTACGAGCAGTACTTC.

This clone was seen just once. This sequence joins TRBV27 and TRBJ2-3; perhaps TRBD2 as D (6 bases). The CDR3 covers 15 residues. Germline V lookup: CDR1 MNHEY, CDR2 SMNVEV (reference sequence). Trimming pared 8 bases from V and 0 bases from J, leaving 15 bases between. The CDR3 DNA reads TGTGCCAGCGGAGGGCCCGGAACTAGCACAGATACGCAGTATTTT. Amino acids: CASGGPGTSTDTQYF.

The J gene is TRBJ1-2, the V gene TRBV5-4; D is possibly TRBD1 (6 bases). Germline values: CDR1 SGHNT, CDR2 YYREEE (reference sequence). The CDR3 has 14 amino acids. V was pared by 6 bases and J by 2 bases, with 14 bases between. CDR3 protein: CASTSQGLNYGYTF. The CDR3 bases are TGTGCCAGCACTTCCCAGGGGCTCAACTATGGCTACACCTTC.